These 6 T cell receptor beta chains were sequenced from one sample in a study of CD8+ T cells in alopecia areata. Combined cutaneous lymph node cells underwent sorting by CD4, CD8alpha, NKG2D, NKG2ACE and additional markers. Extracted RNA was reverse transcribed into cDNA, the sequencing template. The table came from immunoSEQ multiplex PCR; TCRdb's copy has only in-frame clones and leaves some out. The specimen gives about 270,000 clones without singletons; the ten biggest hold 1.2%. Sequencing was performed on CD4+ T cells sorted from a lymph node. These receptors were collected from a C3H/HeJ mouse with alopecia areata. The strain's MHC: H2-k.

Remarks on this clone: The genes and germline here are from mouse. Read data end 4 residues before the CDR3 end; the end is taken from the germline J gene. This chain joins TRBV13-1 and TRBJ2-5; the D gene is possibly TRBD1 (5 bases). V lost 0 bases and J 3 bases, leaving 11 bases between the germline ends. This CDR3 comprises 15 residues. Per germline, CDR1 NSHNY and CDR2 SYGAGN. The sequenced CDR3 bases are TGTGCCAGCAGTGATGCTAGCACAGGACAAGAC. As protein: CASSDASTGQD. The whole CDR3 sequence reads CASSDASTGQDTQYF.

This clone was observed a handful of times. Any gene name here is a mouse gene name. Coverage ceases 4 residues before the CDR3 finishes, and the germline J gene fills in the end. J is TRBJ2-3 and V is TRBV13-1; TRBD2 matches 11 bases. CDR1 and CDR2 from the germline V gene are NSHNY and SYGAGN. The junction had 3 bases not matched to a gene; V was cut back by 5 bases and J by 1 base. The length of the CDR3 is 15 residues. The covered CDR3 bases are TGTGCCAGCAGGGGACTGGGGGCGGGTGCAGAA. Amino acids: CASRGLGAGAE. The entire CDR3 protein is CASRGLGAGAETLYF.

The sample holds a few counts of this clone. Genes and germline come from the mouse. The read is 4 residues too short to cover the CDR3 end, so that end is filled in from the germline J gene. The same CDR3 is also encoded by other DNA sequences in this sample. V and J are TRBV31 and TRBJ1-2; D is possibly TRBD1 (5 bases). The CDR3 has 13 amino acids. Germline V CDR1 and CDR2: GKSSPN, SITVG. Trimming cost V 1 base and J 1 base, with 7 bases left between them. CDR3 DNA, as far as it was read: TGTGCCTGGAGTCGACAGAAAAACTCC. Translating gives CAWSRQKNS. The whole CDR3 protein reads CAWSRQKNSDYTF.

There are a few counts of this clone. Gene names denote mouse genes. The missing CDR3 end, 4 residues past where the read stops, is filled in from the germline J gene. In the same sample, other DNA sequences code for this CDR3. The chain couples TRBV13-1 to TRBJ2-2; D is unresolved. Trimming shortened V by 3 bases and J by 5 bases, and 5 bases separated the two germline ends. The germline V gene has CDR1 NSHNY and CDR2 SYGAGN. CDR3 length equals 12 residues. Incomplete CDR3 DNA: TGTGCCAGCAGTGGTGGGACCGGG. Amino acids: CASSGGTG. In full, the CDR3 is CASSGGTGQLYF.

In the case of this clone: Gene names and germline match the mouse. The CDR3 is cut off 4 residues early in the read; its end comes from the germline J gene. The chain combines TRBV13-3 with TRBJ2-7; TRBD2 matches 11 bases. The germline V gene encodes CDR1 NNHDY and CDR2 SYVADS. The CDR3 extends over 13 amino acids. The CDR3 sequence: CASRRLGGNEQYF. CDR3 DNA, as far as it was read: TGTGCCAGCAGGAGACTGGGGGGGAAT.

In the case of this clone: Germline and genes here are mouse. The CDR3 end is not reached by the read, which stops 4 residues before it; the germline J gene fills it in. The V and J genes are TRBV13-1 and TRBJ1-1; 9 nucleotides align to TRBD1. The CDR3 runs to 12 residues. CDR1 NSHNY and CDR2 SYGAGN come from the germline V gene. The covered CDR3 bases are TGTGCCAGCAGTCCGACAGGGGGA. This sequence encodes CASSPTGG. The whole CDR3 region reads CASSPTGGEVFF.